This TCR beta chain derives from a study of cytomegalovirus exposure and HLA in healthy donors. Findings and limits, study-wide: In a later analysis, across HLA loci, associated TCR counts were highest for DRB1, lowest for HLA-C. Being productive about 90% or about 30% of the time was typical of most TCR beta V segments in an earlier analysis. Some TCR beta chains (about 170 of them) were listed as cytomegalovirus-associated.

The germline V gene has CDR1 MNHEY and CDR2 SMNVEV (reference sequence). Trimming pared 2 bases from V and 6 bases from J, leaving 14 bases between. The CDR3 spans 14 residues. A note on this clone: Its antigen remains unidentified.

PCR was performed using 60 Vbeta and 13 Jbeta primers. Method: immunoSEQ multiplex PCR; TCRdb's copy keeps in-frame clones and lacks some. The sample holds about 180,000 clones, 75% to 85% seen once. This chain links TRBV27 with TRBJ2-7; a possible D gene is TRBD2 (6 bases). This clonotype was sampled from an older woman in good health and CMV-seropositive. The sequenced sample consisted of PBMCs. The CDR3 sequence: CASSLRYGGFEQYF. Here the CDR3 DNA reads TGTGCCAGCAGTTTAAGATATGGAGGGTTCGAGCAGTACTTC.